There are a few counts of the clone carrying this TCR beta chain. The germline V gene has CDR1 LGHNA and CDR2 YSLEER. The V gene lost 4 bases and the J gene lost 4 bases, with 16 bases spanning the gap. The CDR3 consists of 15 residues. The data were obtained in a study of lymphopenia after photon versus proton radiotherapy. The method was immunoSEQ multiplex PCR; TCRdb's version includes in-frame clones alone and lacks a portion of them. The sample includes some 70,000 clones, about 90% of them seen just once. This receptor was taken from an older man with esophageal cancer. The specimen was peripheral blood, collected from a patient treated with proton-based radiotherapy. J is TRBJ1-2 and V is TRBV4-3; D is possibly TRBD1 (5 bases). Written as DNA, the CDR3 is TGCGCCAGCAGCCCACAACCCGGGCAGGGCTATGGCTACACCTTC. This gives the protein CASSPQPGQGYGYTF.